Below are 20 T cell receptor beta chains sequenced from a single sample in a study of T-cell memory formation after mild COVID-19. One entry per CDR3 protein, called by TCRdb with MiXCR from the 5' RACE reads. The sample contains 450,000 or so distinct CDR3 sequences, nearly 25% of which appear only once. The sample taken for sequencing was PBMCs or a T cell subset sorted from them (not recorded which). These receptors originate from an adult woman who had mild COVID-19 (a few samples of this study predate the infection). Cell type and time point are not known.

The genes are TRBV27 and TRBJ1-2, with 7 bases aligning to TRBD1. Trimming at V came to 5 bases and at J to 3 bases, leaving 9 bases not matched to a gene. CDR1 and CDR2 (germline): MNHEY, SMNVEV (reference sequence). The CDR3 contains 15 residues. The CDR3 bases are TGTGCCAGCAGTCCCCAACAGGGGAGGTACTATGGCTACACCTTC. Amino acid sequence: CASSPQQGRYYGYTF.

In this sample, this clonotype turned up once. The chain combines TRBV4-3 with TRBJ2-3, with 10 bases identical to TRBD1. Germline CDR1 and CDR2: LGHNA and YSLEER. V lost 4 bases to trimming and J lost 4 bases; unmatched junction nucleotides: 14. CDR3 length equals 18 residues. As DNA, the CDR3 is TGCGCCAGCAGCCGCCGAAGACGACAGGGGGCGCCCCCAGATACGCAGTATTTT. It yields the protein CASSRRRRQGAPPDTQYF.

This clonotype was recorded a few times. V is TRBV7-3 and J is TRBJ2-1; possibly TRBD1 for D (5 bases). Trimming shortened V by 1 base and J by 5 bases, and 9 bases separated the two germline ends. The CDR3 has 14 residues. CDR1 is SGHTA and CDR2 is FQGTGA in the germline V gene. CDR3 nucleotides: TGTGCCAGCAGCTTAAATCCAGGGCACAATGAGCAGTTCTTC. Amino acid sequence: CASSLNPGHNEQFF. The full variable domain, rest sourced from reference TRBV7-3 and TRBJ2-1, is GAGVSQTPSNKVTEKGKYVELRCDPISGHTALYWYRQSLGQGPEFLIYFQGTGAADDSGLPNDRFFAVRPEGSVSTLKIQRTERGDSAVYLCASSLNPGHNEQFFGPGTRLTVL.

This clonotype has just a few counts. The V and J genes are TRBV30 and TRBJ1-1; 8 bases agree with TRBD1. CDR1 is GTSNPN, CDR2 SVGIG, per germline (reference sequence). There are 14 residues in the CDR3. The V and J ends lost 0 bases and 5 bases, in that order; junction bases with no gene match: 5. The CDR3 region is CAWSVQGVFTEAFF. The CDR3 nucleotides are TGTGCCTGGAGTGTACAGGGGGTATTTACTGAAGCTTTCTTT.

This sequence joins TRBV6-4 and TRBJ1-2; D may be TRBD1 (5 bases). Germline values: CDR1 MRHNA, CDR2 SNTAGT. Trimming removed 4 bases at V and 7 bases at J, with 16 bases between. This CDR3 region has 14 residues. The CDR3 region has the DNA TGTGCCAGCAGTGCAGGGACCGGCGGTGCTGGCTACACCTTC. Its protein product is CASSAGTGGAGYTF.

The table lists this clonotype with a few counts. The chain links TRBV5-5 to TRBJ2-3; either TRBD1 or TRBD2 may supply D (5 bases each). The CDR3 totals 16 residues. Germline V CDR1 and CDR2: SGHKS, YYEKEE (reference sequence). The ends were cut back, 0 bases at V and 2 bases at J, with 13 bases in the middle. The CDR3 DNA sequence: TGTGCCAGCAGCTTGGGGGACCGTACTTTCACAGATACGCAGTATTTT. Translated, it gives CASSLGDRTFTDTQYF.

CDR3: CASGKYGANVLTF. The CDR3, as DNA: TGTGCCAGCGGCAAGTATGGGGCCAACGTCCTGACTTTC. V and J are TRBV7-3 and TRBJ2-6; D unclear. V was trimmed by 8 bases and J by 3 bases, leaving 8 bases between them. CDR1 and CDR2 from the germline V gene are SGHTA and FQGTGA. The CDR3 has 13 amino acids.

The chain uses TRBV18 and TRBJ2-1; TRBD2 matches at 10 bases. Germline-derived CDR1 and CDR2 are KGHSH and LQKENI. The ends lost 0 bases at V and 6 bases at J; junction bases unmatched: 14. The CDR3 spans 19 residues. Here the CDR3 reads CASSPPGRLAGARGNEQFF. CDR3 coding DNA: TGTGCCAGCTCACCACCCGGTCGGCTAGCGGGGGCTCGTGGCAATGAGCAGTTCTTC.

The genes are TRBV7-9 and TRBJ2-1; 7 nucleotides align to TRBD2. The V gene's germline CDR1 is SEHNR and CDR2 FQNEAQ (reference sequence). This CDR3 is built from 15 residues. The V and J ends lost 3 bases and 4 bases, in that order; junction bases with no gene match: 6. The CDR3: CASSFLTSTYNEQFF. CDR3 nucleotides: TGTGCCAGCAGCTTCCTGACTAGCACGTACAATGAGCAGTTCTTC.

The chain recombines TRBV12-3 or TRBV12-4 with TRBJ2-3; TRBD2 is a possible D gene (6 bases). CDR3 length: 15 amino acids. V was pared by 0 bases and J by 10 bases, with 17 bases between. In DNA, the CDR3 is TGTGCCAGCAGTTTAGCGCAGGGCGGGGCCGGCTCGCAGTATTTT. Its protein product is CASSLAQGGAGSQYF.

The chain combines TRBV18 with TRBJ2-3; tentatively, D is TRBD1 or TRBD2 (5 bases each). Trimming pared 8 bases from V and 7 bases from J, leaving 19 bases between. Looked up from germline, CDR1 is KGHSH and CDR2 is LQKENI. The CDR3 has 14 residues. CDR3 residues: CASLTVGPPYTQYF. The CDR3 coding sequence is TGTGCCAGCCTCACCGTGGGACCCCCGTATACGCAGTATTTT. The whole variable domain, filled in from reference TRBV18 and TRBJ2-3, reads NAGVMQNPRHLVRRRGQEARLRCSPMKGHSHVYWYRQLPEEGLKFMVYLQKENIIDESGMPKERFSAEFPKEGPSILRIQQVVRGDSAAYFCASLTVGPPYTQYFGPGTRLTVL.

This rearrangement joins TRBV3-1 to TRBJ1-2, with 12 bases matching TRBD1. Trimming cost V 2 bases and J 8 bases; bases outside gene matches: 12. Germline-derived CDR1 and CDR2 are LGHDT and YNNKEL (reference sequence). The CDR3 is 17 residues long. The CDR3 nucleotides are TGTGCCAGCAGCCAATTGTGGTCGGGACAGGGGGCTCGAGGCTACACCTTC. Translated: CASSQLWSGQGARGYTF.

The V and J genes are TRBV6-2 or TRBV6-3 and TRBJ1-5; TRBD1 is a possible D gene (5 bases). This CDR3 has 16 amino acids. With 2 bases removed from V and 3 bases from J, the gap between germline ends came to 14 bases. Germline V lookup: CDR1 MNHEY, CDR2 SVGEGT. The DNA for the CDR3 is TGTGCCAGCAGTTACCGTGGGACGGTGTCCAATCAGCCCCAGCATTTT. Translated: CASSYRGTVSNQPQHF.

This chain uses TRBV7-8 with TRBJ2-1; 8 nucleotides match TRBD2. The V and J ends lost 2 bases and 7 bases, in that order; junction bases with no gene match: 10. Germline CDR1 is SGHVS and CDR2 is FQNEAQ. The CDR3 is 16 amino acids. CDR3 in amino acids: CASSLYAGGAYNEQFF. In nucleotides, the CDR3 is TGTGCCAGCAGCTTATATGCGGGAGGTGCGTATAATGAGCAGTTCTTC.

The chain has TRBV25-1 and TRBJ2-1, with 9 bases aligning to TRBD1. V lost 5 bases and J lost 3; bases outside the gene matches: 5. The germline gives CDR1 MGHDK, CDR2 SYGVNS. This CDR3 is built from 15 residues. The CDR3 sequence is CASSNQDRGYNEQFF. The CDR3 DNA reads TGTGCCAGCAGTAACCAGGACAGGGGCTACAATGAGCAGTTCTTC.

This chain joins TRBV7-3 and TRBJ2-3; D gene uncertain. V dropped 0 bases and J dropped 5 bases, with 9 bases sitting between them. The CDR3 has 14 residues. The germline V gene has CDR1 SGHTA and CDR2 FQGTGA. The CDR3 sequence: CASSLTPDRDTQYF. Here the CDR3 DNA reads TGTGCCAGCAGCTTAACCCCGGACCGAGATACGCAGTATTTT. The full variable domain, with the rest looked up from reference TRBV7-3 and TRBJ2-3, is GAGVSQTPSNKVTEKGKYVELRCDPISGHTALYWYRQSLGQGPEFLIYFQGTGAADDSGLPNDRFFAVRPEGSVSTLKIQRTERGDSAVYLCASSLTPDRDTQYFGPGTRLTVL.

The V gene is TRBV24-1, the J gene TRBJ2-7; D gene unclear. Germline V gene sequence: CDR1 KGHDR, CDR2 SFDVKD. The CDR3 is made up of 11 amino acids. Trimming shortened V by 5 bases and J by 5 bases, and 6 bases separated the two germline ends. This chain's CDR3 is CATSAGHEQYF. In DNA form, the CDR3 reads TGTGCCACCAGTGCAGGCCACGAGCAGTACTTC.

This clonotype was observed a few times. The V gene is TRBV5-1, the J gene TRBJ1-2; tentative D call: TRBD1 (5 bases). Per the germline V gene, CDR1 is SGHRS and CDR2 is YFSETQ. Deletions cut 3 bases from V and 8 bases from J, with 14 bases between. CDR3 length: 13 amino acids. The CDR3 nucleotides read TGCGCCAGCAGCTGGGACCCCGGGACGGGCTACACCTTC. This gives the protein CASSWDPGTGYTF.

V is TRBV5-4 and J is TRBJ2-7; the D call may be TRBD1 or TRBD2 (5 bases each). The V and J ends lost 5 bases and 2 bases respectively, with 14 bases between them. The CDR3 is 14 amino acids. The germline CDR1 and CDR2 sequences are SGHNT and YYREEE (reference sequence). CDR3 nucleotide sequence: TGTGCCAGCAGGAAAACAGGAGGAGCCTACGAGCAGTACTTC. It translates to CASRKTGGAYEQYF.

The V gene is TRBV15, the J gene TRBJ1-5; D is unclear. Germline CDR1 is LNHNV and CDR2 is YYDKDF (reference sequence). CDR3 length: 14 residues. V was pared by 2 bases and J by 10 bases, with 15 bases between. Here the CDR3 reads CATSRKSERIPQHF. The CDR3 DNA sequence: TGTGCCACCAGCAGAAAAAGTGAACGGATACCCCAGCATTTT.